This TCR beta chain was sequenced for a study of regulatory T cells in long-lasting Graves disease. Relying on iRepertoire HTBI primers and Arm-PCR of CDR3 regions, the team built TCR beta libraries. One entry per CDR3 protein results from TCRdb running MiXCR on the multiplex PCR reads. Of around 480,000 distinct CDR3 sequences listed, 15% to 20% were seen once; the top ten hold 12%. V lost 3 bases to trimming and J lost 11 bases; unmatched junction nucleotides: 9. This CDR3 is built from 14 residues. Germline CDR1 and CDR2: DFQATT and SNEGSKA (reference sequence). The time point is: newly diagnosed GD, antithyroid drugs for less than 3 months. There was RNA extracted from PBMCs, and the TCR library was made from it. The same data also contributed to another study, on T cells in Graves' hyperthyroidism and ophthalmopathy.

The chain employs TRBV20-1 and TRBJ1-5; 11 bases line up with TRBD1. The source material was peripheral blood mononuclear cells (PBMCs), sampled at new diagnosis, from a patient treated with antithyroid drugs. This TCR came from a man aged 40-49 years with Graves disease. The CDR3 protein is CSARRDRGYWAQHF. Here the CDR3 DNA reads TGCAGTGCTAGGCGGGACAGGGGGTATTGGGCCCAGCATTTT.